The 2 T cell receptor beta chains listed next were all sequenced from one sample in a study of response to subunit inactivated influenza vaccine. TCRdb independently ran MiXCR on the RT-PCR reads; one entry per CDR3 protein. The sample shows about 500,000 distinct CDR3 sequences, approximately 17% of them seen only once. This sample comprised CD4+ T cells sorted from PBMCs, obtained roughly 24 months after vaccination. These receptors all stem from a man aged 45-69 years who received an inactivated influenza vaccine.

Only a few counts were recorded for this clonotype. The chain combines TRBV20-1 with TRBJ1-4; 10 bases match TRBD1. V gave up 3 bases and J gave up 8 bases; unmatched junction bases: 9. This CDR3 region has 15 residues. CDR1 and CDR2 from the germline V gene are DFQATT and SNEGSKA (reference sequence). Here the CDR3 DNA reads TGCAGTGCTAGGGACCCGACAGGGGGCAGGGAAAAACTGTTTTTT. Translation: CSARDPTGGREKLFF.

This chain uses TRBV5-6 with TRBJ2-1; no clear D. Between the trimmed V and J ends, which lost 3 bases and 9 bases, there was a span of 10 bases. Germline CDR1 reads SGHDT; CDR2 reads YYEEEE. The CDR3 totals 12 residues. This CDR3 is CASSSRLGEQFF. Here the CDR3 DNA reads TGTGCCAGCAGCTCCCGACTGGGTGAGCAGTTCTTC.